The rows below give T cell receptor beta chains drawn from one sample of a study of shared clonotypes between healthy human individuals. The data were produced by immunoSEQ multiplex PCR, yet TCRdb's version contains in-frame clones alone and is incomplete. The data hold a few million clones, with more than 85% observed a single time. The material sequenced was naive CD4+ T cells from PBMCs. These receptors all stem from a man aged 18 to 35 in good health. Some clones in this sample may be carry-over from other donors' samples. The CDR3 runs from the conserved cysteine through the conserved F or W. The order of the fields is J gene, D gene, clone size, V gene, CDR3 DNA, CDR3 protein. D genes are given only for firm matches. The size entry is marked missing in some rows and otherwise reads once, few, many or a size class.

>TRBJ2-6|TRBD1|NA|TRBV4-2
TGTGCCAGCAGCCAAGTGAGGACAGGGGGCTCTGGGGCCAACGTCCTGACTTTC
CASSQVRTGGSGANVLTF
>TRBJ1-1|TRBD1|once|TRBV19
TGTGCCAGTAGTATAGGACAGGGCACTGAAGCTTTCTTT
CASSIGQGTEAFF
>TRBJ1-3|NA|NA|TRBV28
TGTGCCAGCAGGGGGGCGGGAGGAAACACCATATATTTT
CASRGAGGNTIYF
>TRBJ2-6|NA|NA|TRBV9
TGTGCCAGCAGCGGGGGCTCTGGGGCCAACGTCCTGACTTTC
CASSGGSGANVLTF
>TRBJ2-1|NA|NA|TRBV29-1
TGCAGCGTTGAAAGGGCGGGGAATGAGCAGTTCTTC
CSVERAGNEQFF
>TRBJ2-2|TRBD2|NA|TRBV5-1
TGCGCCAGCAGAAATGATTGGGTAGCGGGAGCCCCCGGGGAGCTGTTTTTT
CASRNDWVAGAPGELFF
>TRBJ2-1|TRBD1|NA|TRBV4-1
TGCGCCAGCAGCCTGACCGGGACAGCCTACAATGAGCAGTTCTTC
CASSLTGTAYNEQFF
>TRBJ2-1|NA|NA|TRBV10-3
TGTGCCATCAGTGAGGGATCCGTCTACAATGAGCAGTTCTTC
CAISEGSVYNEQFF
>TRBJ1-2|TRBD1|NA|TRBV5-1
TGCGCCAGCAGCTTAGGACAGGACAACTATGGCTACACCTTC
CASSLGQDNYGYTF
>TRBJ1-6|NA|NA|TRBV11-2
TGTGCCAGCAGCTTAGGGCCGGGAGATAATTCACCCCTCCACTTT
CASSLGPGDNSPLHF
>TRBJ2-3|NA|NA|TRBV5-1
TGCGCCAGCAGCCTATTGGAAGGCACAGATACGCAGTATTTT
CASSLLEGTDTQYF
>TRBJ2-6|TRBD2|NA|TRBV27
TGTGCCAGCAGTCCCTCCCTACTAGCGGGGGACTCTGGGGCCAACGTCCTGACTTTC
CASSPSLLAGDSGANVLTF
>TRBJ2-2|NA|NA|TRBV11-3
TGTGCCAGCAGCTTGCACACCGGGGAGCTGTTTTTT
CASSLHTGELFF
>TRBJ2-7|NA|NA|TRBV28
TGTGCCAGCAGTCTGCGGACTGGGTCCTACGAGCAGTACTTC
CASSLRTGSYEQYF
>TRBJ2-4|TRBD1|NA|TRBV6-1
TGTGCCAGCAGTGAAGCCGGACGATGGGCCACAGGGGGCCAACTCCTAGCCAAAAACATTCAGTACTTC
CASSEAGRWATGGQLLAKNIQYF
>TRBJ2-3|NA|NA|TRBV19
TGTGCCAGTAAGGGGAGGCACGACACAGATACGCAGTATTTT
CASKGRHDTDTQYF
>TRBJ1-1|NA|NA|TRBV7-2
TGTGCCAGCACCCACTTTAAAACAGGACGCAACACTGAAGCTTTCTTT
CASTHFKTGRNTEAFF
>TRBJ2-1|TRBD2|NA|TRBV28
TGTGCCAGCAGTTCCGGACTAGCGGGAGGAGGCCAGTTCTTC
CASSSGLAGGGQFF
>TRBJ1-5|NA|NA|TRBV7-9
TGTGCCAGCAGCTTGGAATTAGATCAGCCCCAGCATTTT
CASSLELDQPQHF
>TRBJ2-7|NA|NA|TRBV28
TGTGCCAGCAGCCGAATCCGGACTGGTTACGAGCAGTACTTC
CASSRIRTGYEQYF
>TRBJ2-7|NA|NA|TRBV4-1
TGCGCCAGCAGCTACAGGGCCGAGGGGGAGCAGTACTTC
CASSYRAEGEQYF
>TRBJ2-7|NA|NA|TRBV6-1
TGTGCCAGCACACTAAGGACAACGTTCTACGAGCAGTACTTC
CASTLRTTFYEQYF
>TRBJ2-1|TRBD2|NA|TRBV6-5
TGTGCCAGCAGTTACTCGAGACGGGAGGGCCTCTATGAGCAGTTCTTC
CASSYSRREGLYEQFF
>TRBJ1-5|NA|NA|TRBV6-1
TGTGCCAGCAGTGAAATCGCGGCGGGCTATGGTGAGCCCCAGCATTTT
CASSEIAAGYGEPQHF
>TRBJ1-4|TRBD1|NA|TRBV25-1
TGTGCCAGCAGTAGAATGGCGGGACAGGGAGATGAAAAACTGTTTTTT
CASSRMAGQGDEKLFF
>TRBJ1-1|NA|NA|TRBV9
TGTGCCAGCAGCGTAGCCGAGGGCTCTGCTGAAGCTTTCTTT
CASSVAEGSAEAFF
>TRBJ2-7|NA|NA|TRBV11-2
TGTGCCAGCAGCCCCCCCTGGTTCAGGGATTCCTACGAGCAGTACTTC
CASSPPWFRDSYEQYF
>TRBJ2-5|NA|NA|TRBV7-3
TGTGCCAGCAGCTTAACTACCCCGGGACACATGGGAGAGACCCAGTACTTC
CASSLTTPGHMGETQYF
>TRBJ2-1|NA|NA|TRBV27
TGTGCCAGCACCCCGACACGGAGCTCCTACAATGAGCAGTTCTTC
CASTPTRSSYNEQFF
>TRBJ2-3|TRBD2|NA|TRBV7-3
TGTGCCAGCAGCTTACGGGCTAGCGGGAGGACAGATACGCAGTATTTT
CASSLRASGRTDTQYF
>TRBJ2-7|NA|NA|TRBV5-5
TGTGCCAGCAGCTTCAGTGACAGGCGCTTCCACGAGCAGTACTTC
CASSFSDRRFHEQYF